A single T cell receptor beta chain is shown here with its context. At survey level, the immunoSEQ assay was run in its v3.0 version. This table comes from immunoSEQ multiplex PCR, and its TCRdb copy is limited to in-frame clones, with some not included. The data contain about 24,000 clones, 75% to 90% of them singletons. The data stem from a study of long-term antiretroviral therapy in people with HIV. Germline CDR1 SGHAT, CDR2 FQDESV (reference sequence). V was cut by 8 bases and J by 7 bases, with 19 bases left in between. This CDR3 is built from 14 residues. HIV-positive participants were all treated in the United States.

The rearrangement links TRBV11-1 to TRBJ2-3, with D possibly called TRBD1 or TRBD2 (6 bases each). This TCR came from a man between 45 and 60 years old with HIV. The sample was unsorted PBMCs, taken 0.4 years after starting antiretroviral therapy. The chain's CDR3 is CASRGGSGGNTQYF. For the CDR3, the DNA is TGTGCCAGCCGAGGGGGGTCCGGAGGAAATACGCAGTATTTT.